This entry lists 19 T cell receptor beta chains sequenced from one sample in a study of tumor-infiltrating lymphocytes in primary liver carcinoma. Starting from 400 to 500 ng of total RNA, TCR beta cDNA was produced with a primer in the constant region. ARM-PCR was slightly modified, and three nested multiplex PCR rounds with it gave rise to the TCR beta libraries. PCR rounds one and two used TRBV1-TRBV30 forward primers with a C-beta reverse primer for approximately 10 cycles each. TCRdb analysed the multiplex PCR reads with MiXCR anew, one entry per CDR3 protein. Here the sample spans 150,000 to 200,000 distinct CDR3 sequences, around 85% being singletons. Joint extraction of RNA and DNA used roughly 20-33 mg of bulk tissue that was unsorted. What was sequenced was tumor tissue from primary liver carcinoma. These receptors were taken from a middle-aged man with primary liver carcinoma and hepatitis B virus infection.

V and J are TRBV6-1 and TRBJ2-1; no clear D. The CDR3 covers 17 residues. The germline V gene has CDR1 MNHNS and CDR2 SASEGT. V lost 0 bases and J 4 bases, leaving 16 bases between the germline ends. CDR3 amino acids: CASSEAQGSISYNEQFF. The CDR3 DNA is TGTGCCAGCAGTGAAGCACAAGGTAGCATCTCGTACAATGAGCAGTTCTTC.

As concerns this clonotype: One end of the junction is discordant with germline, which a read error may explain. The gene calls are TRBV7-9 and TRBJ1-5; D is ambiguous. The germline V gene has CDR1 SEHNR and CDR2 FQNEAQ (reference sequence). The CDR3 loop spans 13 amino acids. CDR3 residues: CASSLNSKGPQHF. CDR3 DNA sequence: TGTGCAAGCAGCTTAAACAGCAAGGGGCCCCAGCATTTT.

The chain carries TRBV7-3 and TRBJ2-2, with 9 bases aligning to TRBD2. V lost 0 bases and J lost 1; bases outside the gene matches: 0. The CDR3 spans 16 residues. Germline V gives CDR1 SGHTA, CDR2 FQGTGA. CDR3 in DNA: TGTGCCAGCAGCTTAACGACTAGCGGGAACACCGGGGAGCTGTTTTTT. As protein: CASSLTTSGNTGELFF.

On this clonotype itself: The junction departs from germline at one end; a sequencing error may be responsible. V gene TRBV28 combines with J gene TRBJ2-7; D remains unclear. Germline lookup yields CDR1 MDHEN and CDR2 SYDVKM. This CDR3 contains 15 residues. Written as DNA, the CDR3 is TGTGCCAGCAGTTTATCGGAGACAAGGAGACACGAGCAATACTTC. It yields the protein CASSLSETRRHEQYF.

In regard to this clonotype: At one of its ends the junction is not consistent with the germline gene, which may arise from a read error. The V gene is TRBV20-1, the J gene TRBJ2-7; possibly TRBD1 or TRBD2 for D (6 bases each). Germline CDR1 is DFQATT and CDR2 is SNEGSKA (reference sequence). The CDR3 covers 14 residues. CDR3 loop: CSARGTQRPYEQYF. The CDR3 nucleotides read TGCAGTGCAAGGGGGACTCAAAGGCCCTACGAGCAATACTTC.

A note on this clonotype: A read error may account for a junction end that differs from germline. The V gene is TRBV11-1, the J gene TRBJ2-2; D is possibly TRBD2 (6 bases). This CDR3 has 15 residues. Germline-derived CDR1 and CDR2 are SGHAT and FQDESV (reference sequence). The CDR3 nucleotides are TGTACTAGCAGCTTTACAGGACCTTTCTCCGGGGAACTGTTTTTT. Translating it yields CTSSFTGPFSGELFF.

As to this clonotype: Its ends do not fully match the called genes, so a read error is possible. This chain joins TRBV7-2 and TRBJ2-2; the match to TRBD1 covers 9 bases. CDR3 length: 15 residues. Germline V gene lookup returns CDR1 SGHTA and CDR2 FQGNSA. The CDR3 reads CVSSPRDRAAGELFF. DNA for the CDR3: TGTGTCAGCAGCCCGCGGGACAGGGCGGCCGGGGAGCTGTTTTTT.

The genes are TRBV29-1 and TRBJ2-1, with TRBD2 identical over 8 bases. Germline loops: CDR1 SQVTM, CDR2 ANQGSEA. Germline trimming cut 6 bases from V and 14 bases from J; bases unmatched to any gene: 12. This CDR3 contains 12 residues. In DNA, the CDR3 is TGCAGCGTCGCTCTTACCAGCGGGAGAGAGTTCTTC. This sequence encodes CSVALTSGREFF.

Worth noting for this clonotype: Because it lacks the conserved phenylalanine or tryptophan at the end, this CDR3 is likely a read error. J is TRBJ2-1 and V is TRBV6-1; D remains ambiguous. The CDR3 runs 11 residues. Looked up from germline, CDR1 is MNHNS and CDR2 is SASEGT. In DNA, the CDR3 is TGTGTCAGCGAGATCCTCAATGAGCAGTTCCTC. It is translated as CVSEILNEQFL.

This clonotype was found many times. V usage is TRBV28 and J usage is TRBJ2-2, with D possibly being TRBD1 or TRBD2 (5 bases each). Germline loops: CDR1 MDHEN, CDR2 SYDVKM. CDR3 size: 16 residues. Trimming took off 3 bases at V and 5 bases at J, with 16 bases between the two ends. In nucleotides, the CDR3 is TGTGCCAGCAGTTTTTCGGGACCCTTGGGGACCGGGGAGCTGTTTTTT. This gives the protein CASSFSGPLGTGELFF.

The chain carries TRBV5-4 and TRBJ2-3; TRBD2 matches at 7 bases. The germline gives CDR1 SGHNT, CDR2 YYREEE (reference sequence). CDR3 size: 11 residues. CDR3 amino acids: CVGSWGGTQYF. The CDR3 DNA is TGTGTCGGCAGCTGGGGGGGTACGCAGTATTTT.

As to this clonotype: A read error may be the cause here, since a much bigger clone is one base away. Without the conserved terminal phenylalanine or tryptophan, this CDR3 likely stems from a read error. The CDR3 sequence: CAWSLTIPGSPLHL. The CDR3 DNA reads TGTGCCTGGAGTCTGACGATACCCGGGTCACCCCTCCACCTT. This chain connects TRBV30 to TRBJ1-6; unclear D gene. Trimming cost V 2 bases and J 10 bases, with 15 bases left between them. Germline CDR1 is GTSNPN and CDR2 is SVGIG (reference sequence). The CDR3 is 14 residues long.

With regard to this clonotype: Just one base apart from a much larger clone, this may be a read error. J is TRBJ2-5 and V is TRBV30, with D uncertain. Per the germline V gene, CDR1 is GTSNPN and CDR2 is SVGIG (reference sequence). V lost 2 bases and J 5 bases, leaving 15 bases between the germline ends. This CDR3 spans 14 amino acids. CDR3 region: CAWSPGSVSETQYF. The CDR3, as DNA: TGTGCCTGGAGTCCCGGCAGCGTGAGTGAGACCCAGTACTTC.

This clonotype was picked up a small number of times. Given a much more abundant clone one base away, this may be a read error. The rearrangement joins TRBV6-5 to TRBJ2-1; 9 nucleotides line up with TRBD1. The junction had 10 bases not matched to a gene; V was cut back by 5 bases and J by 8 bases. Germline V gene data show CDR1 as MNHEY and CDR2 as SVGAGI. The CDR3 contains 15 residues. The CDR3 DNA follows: TGTGCCAGCAGTCCCGGGACAGGGTGGGGAGATGAGCAGTTCTTC. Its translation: CASSPGTGWGDEQFF.

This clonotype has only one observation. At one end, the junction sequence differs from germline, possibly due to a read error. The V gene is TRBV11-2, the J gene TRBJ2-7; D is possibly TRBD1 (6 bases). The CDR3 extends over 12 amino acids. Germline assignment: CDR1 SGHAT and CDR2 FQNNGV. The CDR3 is CASSPRGFEKYF. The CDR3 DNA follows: TGTGCCAGCAGTCCCAGGGGCTTCGAGAAGTACTTC.

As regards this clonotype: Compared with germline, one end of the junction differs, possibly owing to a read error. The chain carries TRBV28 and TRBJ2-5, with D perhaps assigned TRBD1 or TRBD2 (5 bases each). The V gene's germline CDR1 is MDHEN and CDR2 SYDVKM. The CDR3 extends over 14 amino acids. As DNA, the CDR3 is TGTACCAGCAGTCGGGACGTTGGGCAAGAGACCCAATACTTC. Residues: CTSSRDVGQETQYF.

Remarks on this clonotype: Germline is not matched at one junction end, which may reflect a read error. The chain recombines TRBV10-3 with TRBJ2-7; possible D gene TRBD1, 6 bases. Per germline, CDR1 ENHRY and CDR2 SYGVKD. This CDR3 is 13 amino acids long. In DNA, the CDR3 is TGTGCCTTCAGTGAGAAACAGGGAACTGAGCAGTATTTC. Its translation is CAFSEKQGTEQYF.

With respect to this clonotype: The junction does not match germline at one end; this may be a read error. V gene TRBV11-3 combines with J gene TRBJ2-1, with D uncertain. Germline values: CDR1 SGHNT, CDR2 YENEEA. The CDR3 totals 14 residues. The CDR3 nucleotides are TGTGCCAGCAGCTTAGTCGTCTCGAACAATGAACAGTTATTC. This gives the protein CASSLVVSNNEQLF.

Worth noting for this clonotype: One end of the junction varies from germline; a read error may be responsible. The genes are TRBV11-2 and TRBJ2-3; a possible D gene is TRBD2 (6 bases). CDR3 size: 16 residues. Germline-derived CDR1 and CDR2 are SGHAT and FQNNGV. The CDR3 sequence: CASRLQTGVSTDTKYF. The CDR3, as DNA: TGTGCCAGCAGATTACAAACGGGAGTCAGCACAGATACGAAGTATTTT.